Listed here are 10 T cell receptor beta chains from one sample, sequenced in a study of CD8 T cells in ankylosing spondylitis. Findings and caveats of the study: In ankylosing spondylitis blood, a motif of roughly eight highly homologous TCR beta variants appeared characteristic.

TCRdb ran MiXCR on the 5' RACE reads and lists one entry per CDR3 protein. The sample comprises 700,000 to 850,000 distinct CDR3 sequences, about 11% of which are singletons, and under 0.6% rests with the top ten. Their specific antigens are unknown. Sequencing was performed on blood, either unsorted or a sorted T cell fraction (not recorded which). The origin of the receptors is a male donor with ankylosing spondylitis.

There are a few counts of this clonotype. The rearrangement links TRBV4-2 to TRBJ1-3; D uncertain. Trimming took off 0 bases at V and 4 bases at J, with 13 bases between the two ends. Germline CDR1 and CDR2: LGHNA and YNFKEQ. The CDR3 is 16 residues long. CDR3 in amino acids: CASSQDSGLAGNTIYF. CDR3 in DNA: TGTGCCAGCAGCCAAGATTCCGGGTTAGCCGGAAACACCATATATTTT.

The chain is built from TRBV5-6 and TRBJ2-3; 9 bases align to TRBD2. The CDR3 covers 14 residues. CDR1 SGHDT and CDR2 YYEEEE come from the germline V gene. V was pared by 4 bases and J by 6 bases, with 6 bases of the junction left unmatched. In DNA form, the CDR3 reads TGTGCCAGCAGCGTGACTAGCGGTGATGATACGCAGTATTTT. It yields the protein CASSVTSGDDTQYF. Full variable domain (rest looked up from reference TRBV5-6 and TRBJ2-3): DAGVTQSPTHLIKTRGQQVTLRCSPKSGHDTVSWYQQALGQGPQFIFQYYEEEERQRGNFPDRFSGHQFPNYSSELNVNALLLGDSALYLCASSVTSGDDTQYFGPGTRLTVL.

This clonotype was observed a few times. V and J are TRBV6-1 and TRBJ2-1; no firm D call. The CDR3 is 14 amino acids. The germline CDR1 and CDR2 sequences are MNHNS and SASEGT. Trimming removed 8 bases at V and 4 bases at J, with 15 bases between. As DNA, the CDR3 is TGTGCCAGCGCTCTACTCCCAGGATACAATGAGCAGTTCTTC. Translation: CASALLPGYNEQFF.

The chain links TRBV7-9 to TRBJ2-7, with 12 positions matching TRBD2. V lost 5 bases to trimming and J lost 0 bases; unmatched junction nucleotides: 8. The CDR3 covers 17 residues. Germline CDR1 reads SEHNR; CDR2 reads FQNEAQ (reference sequence). As DNA, the CDR3 is TGTGCCAGCAGCCATTGGACTAGCGGGACGAGCTCCTACGAGCAGTACTTC. It codes for CASSHWTSGTSSYEQYF. Filled out from reference TRBV7-9 and TRBJ2-7, the complete variable domain reads DTGVSQNPRHKITKRGQNVTFRCDPISEHNRLYWYRQTLGQGPEFLTYFQNEAQLEKSRLLSDRFSAERPKGSFSTLEIQRTEQGDSAMYLCASSHWTSGTSSYEQYFGPGTRLTVT.

The sample holds many counts of this clonotype. The gene calls are TRBV2 and TRBJ1-1; unclear D gene. Germline-derived CDR1 and CDR2 are SNHLY and FYNNEI. Trimming shortened V by 4 bases and J by 7 bases, and 13 bases separated the two germline ends. This CDR3 is built from 13 residues. As DNA, the CDR3 is TGTGCCAGCAGTGTGCTCTTTTGGAGTGAAGCTTTCTTT. Its protein is CASSVLFWSEAFF. Based on the CDR3 plus reference TRBV2 and TRBJ1-1, the full variable domain is EPEVTQTPSHQVTQMGQEVILRCVPISNHLYFYWYRQILGQKVEFLVSFYNNEISEKSEIFDDQFSVERPDGSNFTLKIRSTKLEDSAMYFCASSVLFWSEAFFGQGTRLTVV.

This clonotype was observed many times. The chain uses TRBV18 and TRBJ2-7; no firm D call. Germline V gives CDR1 KGHSH, CDR2 LQKENI. The V end was cut by 3 bases, the J end by 5 bases, with 17 bases between. There are 15 residues in the CDR3. CDR3 coding DNA: TGTGCCAGCTCACCTACGACCCTGACTGGGGACGAGCAGTACTTC. Residues: CASSPTTLTGDEQYF. Full variable domain (rest looked up from reference TRBV18 and TRBJ2-7): NAGVMQNPRHLVRRRGQEARLRCSPMKGHSHVYWYRQLPEEGLKFMVYLQKENIIDESGMPKERFSAEFPKEGPSILRIQQVVRGDSAAYFCASSPTTLTGDEQYFGPGTRLTVT.

This clonotype was detected a few times. The CDR3 DNA follows: TGTGCCAGCAGCGTAGTAGCGACAGGGGAAGAGACCCAGTACTTC. Translation gives CASSVVATGEETQYF. The chain joins TRBV9 to TRBJ2-5; TRBD1 agrees at 8 bases. V shed 0 bases, J shed 3 bases, and the junction held 4 bases outside the gene matches. The CDR3 runs 15 residues. Germline V gene data show CDR1 as SGDLS and CDR2 as YYNGEE. The full variable domain, rest sourced from reference TRBV9 and TRBJ2-5, is DSGVTQTPKHLITATGQRVTLRCSPRSGDLSVYWYQQSLDQGLQFLIQYYNGEERAKGNILERFSAQQFPDLHSELNLSSLELGDSALYFCASSVVATGEETQYFGPGTRLLVL.

The CDR3 DNA follows: TGCGCCAGCAGCCAATTTATGGATTTCGGGGCAGATACGCAGTATTTT. This encodes CASSQFMDFGADTQYF. The chain uses TRBV4-1 and TRBJ2-3; tentatively, D is TRBD2 (5 bases). The CDR3 is made up of 16 amino acids. The germline CDR1 and CDR2 sequences are MGHRA and YSYEKL. V was shortened by 2 bases and J by 4 bases, with 16 bases between the two germline ends.

This clonotype was counted between two and nine times. As DNA, the CDR3 is TGTGCCAGCAGTGTCGTATCGGGGGCCGGGGAGCTGTTTTTT. Translated, it gives CASSVVSGAGELFF. This chain connects TRBV12-3 or TRBV12-4 to TRBJ2-2; the D gene is possibly TRBD2 (6 bases). This CDR3 contains 14 residues. Between the trimmed V and J ends, which lost 5 bases and 6 bases, there was a span of 13 bases.

In nucleotides, the CDR3 is TGTGCCATCAGTGAGTCGTGGACAGGGCCGGGGCAACAGTACTTC. Amino acids: CAISESWTGPGQQYF. The chain links TRBV10-3 to TRBJ2-7; 8 positions match TRBD1. The J segment lost 10 bases and the V segment lost 0 bases, leaving 11 bases of the junction unmatched. The CDR3 contains 15 residues. Germline assignment: CDR1 ENHRY and CDR2 SYGVKD.